This T cell receptor beta chain was captured by sequencing in a study of blood T cell repertoires in COVID-19. TCRdb's copy holds only in-frame clones and misses some; the assay was immunoSEQ multiplex PCR. The sample holds 300,000 or so clones, approximately 92% seen once. Sequenced input: PBMCs or T cells enriched from blood (not recorded which). The TCR was taken from a woman younger than 45 who had recovered from COVID-19.

CDR3 sequence (DNA): TGTGCCAGCAGAAAATTAGCGGGAGGTAGCACCGGGGAGCTGTTTTTT. As protein: CASRKLAGGSTGELFF. The chain uses TRBV2 and TRBJ2-2; 10 bases fit TRBD2. CDR1 SNHLY and CDR2 FYNNEI come from the germline V gene. The trim removed 6 bases at V and 4 bases at J, leaving 8 bases unmatched. The CDR3 totals 16 residues.